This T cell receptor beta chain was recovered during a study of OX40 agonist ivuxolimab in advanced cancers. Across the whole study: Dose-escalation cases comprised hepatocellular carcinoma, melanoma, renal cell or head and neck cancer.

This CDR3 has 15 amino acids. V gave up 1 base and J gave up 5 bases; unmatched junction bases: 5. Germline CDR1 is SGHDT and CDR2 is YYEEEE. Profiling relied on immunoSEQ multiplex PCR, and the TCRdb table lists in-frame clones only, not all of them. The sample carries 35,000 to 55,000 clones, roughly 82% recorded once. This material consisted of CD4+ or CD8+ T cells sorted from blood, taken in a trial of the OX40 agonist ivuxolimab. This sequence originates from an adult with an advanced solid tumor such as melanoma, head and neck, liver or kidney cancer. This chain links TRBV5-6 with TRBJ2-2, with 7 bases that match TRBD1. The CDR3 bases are TGTGCCAGCAGCTTGAGGGACAGACAGACCGGGGAGCTGTTTTTT. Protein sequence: CASSLRDRQTGELFF.